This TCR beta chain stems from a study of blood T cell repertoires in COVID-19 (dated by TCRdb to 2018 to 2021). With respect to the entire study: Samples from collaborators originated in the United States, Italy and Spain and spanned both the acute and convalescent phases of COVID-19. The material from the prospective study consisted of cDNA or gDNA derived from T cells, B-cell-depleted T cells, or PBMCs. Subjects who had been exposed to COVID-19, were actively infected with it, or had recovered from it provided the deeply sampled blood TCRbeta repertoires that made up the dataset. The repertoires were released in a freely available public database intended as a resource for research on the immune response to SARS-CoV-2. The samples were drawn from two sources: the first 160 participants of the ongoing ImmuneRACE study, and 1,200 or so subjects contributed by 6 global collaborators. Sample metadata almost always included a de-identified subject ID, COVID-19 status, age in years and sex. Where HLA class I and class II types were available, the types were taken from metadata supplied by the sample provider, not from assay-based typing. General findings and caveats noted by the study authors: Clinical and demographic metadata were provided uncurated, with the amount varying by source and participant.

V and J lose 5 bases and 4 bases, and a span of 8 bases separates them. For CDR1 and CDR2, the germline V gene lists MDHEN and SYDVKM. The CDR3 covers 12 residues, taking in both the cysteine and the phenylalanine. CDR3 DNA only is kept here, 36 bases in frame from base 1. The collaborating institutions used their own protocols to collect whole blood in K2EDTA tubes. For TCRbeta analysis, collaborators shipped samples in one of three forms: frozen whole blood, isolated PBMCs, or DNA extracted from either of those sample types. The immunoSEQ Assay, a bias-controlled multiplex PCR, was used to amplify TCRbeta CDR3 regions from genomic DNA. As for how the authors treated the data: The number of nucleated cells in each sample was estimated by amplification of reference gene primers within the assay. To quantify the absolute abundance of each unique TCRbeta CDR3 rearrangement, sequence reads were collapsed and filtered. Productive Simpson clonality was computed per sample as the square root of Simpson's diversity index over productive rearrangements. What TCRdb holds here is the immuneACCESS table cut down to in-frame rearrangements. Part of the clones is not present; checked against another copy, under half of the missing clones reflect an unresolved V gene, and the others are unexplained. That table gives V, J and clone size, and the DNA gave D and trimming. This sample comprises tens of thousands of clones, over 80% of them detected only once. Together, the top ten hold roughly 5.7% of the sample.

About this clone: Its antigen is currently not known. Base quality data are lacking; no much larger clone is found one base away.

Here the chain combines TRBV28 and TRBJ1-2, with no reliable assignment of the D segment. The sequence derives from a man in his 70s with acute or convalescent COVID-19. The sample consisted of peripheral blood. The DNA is TGTGCCAGCAGTGACGGACTCTATGGCTACACCTTC. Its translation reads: CASSDGLYGYTF.